The 2 T cell receptor beta chains in this list originate from one sample, sequenced in a study of blood T cell repertoires in COVID-19. Produced via immunoSEQ multiplex PCR; TCRdb's table is partial and in-frame only. The sample has under 45,000 clones, 88% seen once; the top ten hold over 1%. Source material: peripheral blood. These receptors were collected from a woman between 40 and 55 years old with acute or convalescent COVID-19.

The CDR3 here is CASSMMSGQGGYGYTF. CDR3 nucleotides: TGCGCCAGCAGCATGATGAGTGGACAGGGAGGTTATGGCTACACCTTC. The rearrangement joins TRBV5-1 to TRBJ1-2, with 8 bases identical to TRBD1. The CDR3 is 16 residues long. V trimming: 4 bases; J trimming: 5 bases; junction bases outside the gene matches: 13. Germline V lookup: CDR1 SGHRS, CDR2 YFSETQ.

This chain's CDR3 is CAWSLGQRGQFF. The CDR3 DNA is TGTGCCTGGAGTTTAGGACAGAGGGGGCAGTTCTTC. The chain employs TRBV30 and TRBJ2-1; perhaps TRBD1 as D (6 bases). V was shortened by 2 bases and J by 12 bases, with 14 bases between the two germline ends. The CDR3 is made up of 12 amino acids. Germline assignment: CDR1 GTSNPN and CDR2 SVGIG (reference sequence).